Detailed here is one T cell receptor (beta chain). Produced via immunoSEQ multiplex PCR; TCRdb's table is partial and in-frame only. Among tens of thousands of clones, about nine tenths were seen once, and the ten largest hold about 7.5%. V lost 0 bases to trimming and J lost 4 bases; unmatched junction nucleotides: 0. The CDR3 length is 13 residues. In germline, CDR1 is SGDLS, CDR2 YYNGEE. This sample was taken from a study of T cell changes during pregnancy in multiple sclerosis. This material consisted of CD8+ T cells from peripheral blood mononuclear cells, taken before pregnancy. The source is a female donor with multiple sclerosis, enrolled in a pregnancy study. The chain joins TRBV9 to TRBJ1-1; TRBD1 matches 7 bases. CDR3 coding DNA: TGTGCCAGCAGCGTAGGACAGGGCACTGAAGCTTTCTTT. Translating it yields CASSVGQGTEAFF. Full variable domain (rest looked up from reference TRBV9 and TRBJ1-1): DSGVTQTPKHLITATGQRVTLRCSPRSGDLSVYWYQQSLDQGLQFLIQYYNGEERAKGNILERFSAQQFPDLHSELNLSSLELGDSALYFCASSVGQGTEAFFGQGTRLTVV.